A single sample is the source of the 17 T cell receptor beta chains below, sequenced in a study of T-cell reconstitution after alpha-beta-depleted transplantation in children. A library of TCRbeta sequences, prepared with unique molecular identifiers, was generated. TCRdb re-derived calls from the PCR reads in MiXCR, one entry per CDR3 protein. Here the sample spans some 830,000 distinct CDR3 sequences, roughly 15% being singletons. This sample comprised PBMCs, mostly from graft donor cells, obtained 360 days after TCRalphabeta/CD19-depleted stem cell transplant. Receptors originate from a male patient aged 5 to 17 who had a stem cell transplant for acute lymphoblastic leukemia, so the T cells may come from the graft donor.

This clonotype was seen many times. The chain has TRBV9 and TRBJ2-1; the match to TRBD2 covers 8 bases. In germline, CDR1 is SGDLS, CDR2 YYNGEE. The CDR3 is 18 amino acids. Germline trimming cut 3 bases from V and 3 bases from J; bases unmatched to any gene: 14. CDR3 sequence (DNA): TGTGCCAGCAGCGGAAATCAGCGGGAGCCCTCCCACTACAATGAGCAGTTCTTC. This encodes CASSGNQREPSHYNEQFF.

This clonotype was recorded at least ten times. J is TRBJ2-2 and V is TRBV5-1; D may match TRBD1 or TRBD2 (5 bases each). Trimming removed 0 bases from V and 3 bases from J, with 9 bases in between. The CDR3 loop spans 15 amino acids. The germline CDR1 and CDR2 sequences are SGHRS and YFSETQ. CDR3 sequence (DNA): TGCGCCAGCAGCTTGGGGGACCAGGACACCGGGGAGCTGTTTTTT. It specifies CASSLGDQDTGELFF.

This clonotype was found many times. The chain uses TRBV20-1 and TRBJ2-7; 12 bases fit TRBD2. The junction had 7 bases not matched to a gene; V was cut back by 5 bases and J by 5 bases. This CDR3 is 14 amino acids long. The V gene's germline CDR1 is DFQATT and CDR2 SNEGSKA (reference sequence). The CDR3 reads CSARPLAGGNEQYF. CDR3 bases: TGCAGTGCTCGACCACTAGCGGGAGGTAACGAGCAGTACTTC.

The rearrangement uses TRBV4-2 and TRBJ2-7; D not resolved. Germline V gene sequence: CDR1 LGHNA, CDR2 YNFKEQ. The CDR3 sequence is 12 residues long. V gave up 2 bases and J gave up 7 bases, with 9 bases separating them. In DNA, the CDR3 is TGTGCCAGCAGCCAATCCAGTGGGGAGCAGTACTTC. It specifies CASSQSSGEQYF.

Details on this clonotype: Its ends do not fully match the called genes, so a read error is possible. V is TRBV15 and J is TRBJ1-6; 7 bases match TRBD1. This CDR3 contains 12 residues. CDR1 is LNHNV, CDR2 YYDKDF, per germline (reference sequence). The CDR3 here is CASSRQGSPLHF. The DNA for the CDR3 is TGTGCCTCCAGCAGACAGGGATCACCCCTCCACTTT.

The chain joins TRBV9 to TRBJ1-5; D gene unclear. With 0 bases removed from V and 0 bases from J, the gap between germline ends came to 4 bases. The CDR3 totals 14 residues. From germline, CDR1 is SGDLS and CDR2 YYNGEE. The CDR3 region is CASSVDYSNQPQHF. The CDR3 DNA reads as TGTGCCAGCAGCGTAGACTATAGCAATCAGCCCCAGCATTTT. The whole variable domain, remainder taken from reference TRBV9 and TRBJ1-5, is DSGVTQTPKHLITATGQRVTLRCSPRSGDLSVYWYQQSLDQGLQFLIQYYNGEERAKGNILERFSAQQFPDLHSELNLSSLELGDSALYFCASSVDYSNQPQHFGDGTRLSIL.

The sample holds many counts of this clonotype. The rearrangement joins TRBV7-8 to TRBJ2-7; D perhaps matches TRBD1 (6 bases). Deletions cut 5 bases from V and 2 bases from J, with 22 bases between. The CDR3 runs 17 residues. Germline V gene sequence: CDR1 SGHVS, CDR2 FQNEAQ. Here the CDR3 reads CASSTRGLQGVPYEQYF. The DNA for the CDR3 is TGTGCCAGCAGCACTAGAGGGTTACAGGGTGTCCCCTACGAGCAGTACTTC. Complete variable domain (other parts from reference TRBV7-8 and TRBJ2-7): GAGVSQSPRYKVAKRGQDVALRCDPISGHVSLFWYQQALGQGPEFLTYFQNEAQLDKSGLPSDRFFAERPEGSVSTLKIQRTQQEDSAVYLCASSTRGLQGVPYEQYFGPGTRLTVT.

Here the CDR3 reads CAISDRSNEQFF. CDR3 nucleotides: TGTGCCATCAGTGACCGGTCAAATGAGCAGTTCTTC. This chain connects TRBV10-3 to TRBJ2-1; D is uncertain. Germline CDR1 ENHRY, CDR2 SYGVKD. The CDR3 sequence is 12 residues long. Trimming stripped 3 bases from V and 7 bases from J, with 7 bases between.

The chain joins TRBV3-1 to TRBJ2-5; 15 positions agree with TRBD2. V lost 8 bases and J lost 5; bases outside the gene matches: 9. Per the germline V gene, CDR1 is LGHDT and CDR2 is YNNKEL (reference sequence). The CDR3 spans 16 residues. The CDR3 nucleotides read TGTGCCAGCTGCCCGGGACTAGCGGGAGGAGACGAGACCCAGTACTTC. Its protein product is CASCPGLAGGDETQYF.

In the case of this clonotype: At one end, the junction sequence differs from germline, possibly due to a read error. CDR3 coding DNA: TGCGCCAGCGGCTTATGGGGAAGCACAGATACGCAGTATTTT. Its translation is CASGLWGSTDTQYF. This chain uses TRBV5-1 with TRBJ2-3; D gene ambiguous. The CDR3 runs 14 residues. CDR1 and CDR2 from the germline V gene are SGHRS and YFSETQ.

This clonotype occurred many times. The chain links TRBV7-9 to TRBJ2-7, with D uncertain. The V end was cut by 5 bases, the J end by 13 bases, with 18 bases between. CDR1 and CDR2 (germline): SEHNR, FQNEAQ (reference sequence). This CDR3 has 12 residues. CDR3 DNA: TGTGCCAGCAGCCCACTATGGGCGGACGTTTACTTC. Amino acids: CASSPLWADVYF.

Here the CDR3 DNA reads TGTGTCACGAGGGCTTCCCTTCCTGGGGGTGAAAAACTGTTTTTT. Protein: CVTRASLPGGEKLFF. The genes are TRBV6-1 and TRBJ1-4; TRBD1 might be the D (5 bases). Germline loops: CDR1 MNHNS, CDR2 SASEGT. The CDR3 covers 15 residues.

The chain uses TRBV7-3 and TRBJ2-1; 11 bases agree with TRBD2. The CDR3 extends over 16 amino acids. In germline, CDR1 is SGHTA, CDR2 FQGTGA. V shed 5 bases and J 4 bases; nucleotides not matched to a gene: 7. DNA of the CDR3: TGTGCCAGCAGCCCGACCGGGACTAGCGGATACAATGAGCAGTTCTTC. Protein product: CASSPTGTSGYNEQFF.

This clonotype turned up a few times. The rearrangement uses TRBV20-1 and TRBJ2-7; no definite D call. There are 13 residues in the CDR3. V lost 1 base to trimming and J lost 4 bases, with 11 bases between them. The germline V gene has CDR1 DFQATT and CDR2 SNEGSKA (reference sequence). Here the CDR3 DNA reads TGCAGTGCTAGAGGCCGGATACTATACGAGCAGTACTTC. Translation gives CSARGRILYEQYF.

This clonotype showed up many times. This sequence joins TRBV6-1 and TRBJ2-7, with D perhaps matching TRBD1 (5 bases). Germline assignment: CDR1 MNHNS and CDR2 SASEGT. The CDR3 is made up of 15 amino acids. Trimming took off 7 bases at V and 1 base at J, with 17 bases between the two ends. In nucleotides, the CDR3 is TGTGCCAGCATCAGGGTCGCAGGGTGGTCCTACGAGCAGTACTTC. This encodes CASIRVAGWSYEQYF.

This sequence joins TRBV7-3 and TRBJ1-2; 9 nucleotides align to TRBD1. Trimming removed 4 bases from V and 2 bases from J; junction bases left unmatched: 2. Germline CDR1 SGHTA, CDR2 FQGTGA. The CDR3 length is 14 residues. The CDR3 here is CASSSTGGNYGYTF. The CDR3 nucleotides read TGTGCCAGCAGCTCGACAGGGGGGAACTATGGCTACACCTTC.

This clonotype has just a few counts. This chain joins TRBV20-1 and TRBJ2-1, with TRBD2 identical over 8 bases. The CDR3 is 15 amino acids. The V and J ends lost 2 bases and 3 bases, in that order; junction bases with no gene match: 6. The germline gives CDR1 DFQATT, CDR2 SNEGSKA (reference sequence). In DNA form, the CDR3 reads TGCAGTGCTAGACCGCCCCGGGGGGGCTACAATGAGCAGTTCTTC. Protein product: CSARPPRGGYNEQFF.